One and the same sample provided the 28 T cell receptor beta chains below, sequenced in a study of T cells after yellow fever vaccination. From the 5' RACE reads, TCRdb called clonotypes with MiXCR, one entry per CDR3 protein. In the table there are some 420,000 distinct CDR3 sequences, roughly 20% of which are singletons. This material consisted of PBMCs, taken before the yellow fever booster vaccination. The receptors originated from a man between 18 and 29 years old who received the YFV17D yellow fever vaccine.

This clonotype was recorded at least ten times. The chain employs TRBV5-6 and TRBJ2-5, with unresolved D. The J call is uncertain, as TRBJ2-3 better fits the DNA end. CDR3 length: 13 amino acids. Per germline, CDR1 SGHDT and CDR2 YYEEEE. This CDR3 reads CASSLELKETQYF. The CDR3 DNA is TGTGCCAGCAGCTTAGAACTTAAAGAAACGCAGTATTTT.

A word on this clonotype: This may arise from a read error, as a much more abundant clone is one base away. V usage is TRBV2 and J usage is TRBJ2-5, with D hard to call. The CDR3 is 12 residues long. The V end was cut by 8 bases, the J end by 0 bases, with 7 bases between. From germline, CDR1 is SNHLY and CDR2 FYNNEI. The CDR3 loop is CASRANQETQYF. CDR3 nucleotide sequence: TGTGCCAGCCGCGCGAACCAAGAGACCCAGTACTTC.

This chain uses TRBV7-9 with TRBJ1-1; possible D gene TRBD1, 6 bases. This CDR3 region has 13 residues. Trimming removed 4 bases from V and 7 bases from J, with 13 bases in between. Per the germline V gene, CDR1 is SEHNR and CDR2 is FQNEAQ (reference sequence). The CDR3 reads CASSSAPGHEAFF. The CDR3 nucleotides are TGTGCCAGCAGCTCCGCTCCGGGACATGAAGCTTTCTTT.

This clonotype was counted only a few times. This rearrangement joins TRBV4-2 to TRBJ2-1; a weak D match, TRBD2 (5 bases). Trimming removed 4 bases from V and 0 bases from J, with 19 bases in between. This CDR3 region has 18 residues. Germline lookup yields CDR1 LGHNA and CDR2 YNFKEQ. CDR3 region: CASSRKDEGPSSYNEQFF. The CDR3 DNA is TGTGCCAGCAGCCGCAAGGACGAGGGCCCAAGCTCCTACAATGAGCAGTTCTTC.

The chain recombines TRBV4-1 with TRBJ2-2; TRBD1 is a possible D gene (6 bases). Germline V gene sequence: CDR1 MGHRA, CDR2 YSYEKL. The CDR3 loop spans 16 amino acids. Trimming took off 6 bases at V and 1 base at J, with 15 bases between the two ends. This CDR3 is CASRPIDRLNTGELFF. The CDR3 coding sequence is TGCGCCAGCAGACCTATCGACAGGTTGAACACCGGGGAGCTGTTTTTT.

This clonotype was observed a few times. The CDR3 region is CASSPTGLGQPQHF. The CDR3 DNA reads as TGTGCCAGCAGCCCGACAGGGCTCGGTCAGCCCCAGCATTTT. V gene TRBV12-3 or TRBV12-4 combines with J gene TRBJ1-5; the match to TRBD1 covers 7 bases. The ends lost 6 bases at V and 6 bases at J; junction bases unmatched: 8. The CDR3 loop spans 14 amino acids.

The chain has TRBV20-1 and TRBJ2-6; D is undetermined. The germline gives CDR1 DFQATT, CDR2 SNEGSKA (reference sequence). The ends were cut back, 4 bases at V and 4 bases at J, with 5 bases in the middle. This CDR3 comprises 12 residues. The CDR3 bases are TGCAGTGCTAAGAAGGGGGCCAACGTCCTGACTTTC. It codes for CSAKKGANVLTF.

V and J are TRBV6-2 or TRBV6-3 and TRBJ2-3, with TRBD2 identical over 7 bases. V shed 1 base, J shed 12 bases, and the junction held 4 bases outside the gene matches. Germline CDR1 is MNHEY and CDR2 is SVGEGT. The CDR3 contains 12 residues. CDR3 protein: CASSYYRTSQYF. The DNA for the CDR3 is TGTGCCAGCAGTTACTATAGGACTAGTCAGTATTTT.

This clonotype has a handful of counts. The J gene is TRBJ2-7, the V gene TRBV7-6, with 7 nucleotides matching TRBD2. The trim removed 5 bases at V and 5 bases at J, leaving 9 bases unmatched. The CDR3 totals 14 residues. Germline CDR1 SGHVS, CDR2 FNYEAQ. CDR3 DNA: TGTGCCAGCAGCCCGGGAGGAGGTTGGAACGAGCAGTACTTC. Protein: CASSPGGGWNEQYF.

Only a few counts were recorded for this clonotype. The chain couples TRBV20-1 to TRBJ2-3; D assignment may be TRBD1 or TRBD2 (5 bases each). The V end was cut by 3 bases, the J end by 4 bases, with 17 bases between. The CDR3 covers 15 residues. The germline CDR1 and CDR2 sequences are DFQATT and SNEGSKA (reference sequence). This CDR3 is CSASGTIGAADTQYF. The CDR3 nucleotides read TGCAGTGCTAGCGGGACCATTGGGGCCGCAGATACGCAGTATTTT.

This clonotype was seen a handful of times. The V and J genes are TRBV5-1 and TRBJ1-1; D may be TRBD1 (5 bases). Germline lookup yields CDR1 SGHRS and CDR2 YFSETQ. The CDR3 length is 15 residues. V lost 4 bases and J lost 13, with 26 bases in between. Written as DNA, the CDR3 is TGCGCCAGCAGCCCCGAGGGGACGTCTGGCTTGGCCGGTTTCTTT. Amino acids: CASSPEGTSGLAGFF.

V usage is TRBV2 and J usage is TRBJ1-2; D is uncertain. The CDR3 length is 15 residues. Germline V gene lookup returns CDR1 SNHLY and CDR2 FYNNEI. The germline V and J ends were trimmed by 9 bases and 0 bases, with 17 bases remaining between them. The CDR3 DNA reads TGTGCCAGACCGAAGGGTAGCGGGTCTAACTATGGCTACACCTTC. Its protein product is CARPKGSGSNYGYTF.

This chain uses TRBV4-3 with TRBJ1-4; no reliable D call. Germline CDR1 reads LGHNA; CDR2 reads YSLEER. V lost 0 bases to trimming and J lost 2 bases, with 13 bases between them. The CDR3 runs to 17 residues. CDR3 DNA sequence: TGCGCCAGCAGCCAAGATCCCCAGCCTGGGACTAATGAAAAACTGTTTTTT. It yields the protein CASSQDPQPGTNEKLFF.

This clonotype was seen a handful of times. The CDR3, as DNA: TGTGCCAGCAGTTTAGCGCTACGGGACCTCAATGAGCAGTTCTTC. This encodes CASSLALRDLNEQFF. This chain joins TRBV12-3 or TRBV12-4 and TRBJ2-1, with D perhaps given as TRBD1 or TRBD2 (5 bases each). The CDR3 runs 15 residues. V lost 0 bases and J lost 6, with 12 bases in between.

The chain recombines TRBV24-1 with TRBJ1-5; the D is unclear. The CDR3 has 15 residues. The germline V gene encodes CDR1 KGHDR and CDR2 SFDVKD. Trimming pared 4 bases from V and 8 bases from J, leaving 17 bases between. Here the CDR3 DNA reads TGTGCCACCAGTGAAAGGACCGCCGAGGGTGAGCCCCAGCATTTT. Its protein is CATSERTAEGEPQHF.

In this sample, this clonotype turned up a few times. The chain combines TRBV7-3 with TRBJ1-1; D ambiguous. Trimming pared 5 bases from V and 3 bases from J, leaving 16 bases between. Germline CDR1 reads SGHTA; CDR2 reads FQGTGA. The CDR3 has 15 residues. The DNA of the CDR3 is TGTGCCAGCAGCCCGACGGCTTCCCATCACACTGAAGCTTTCTTT. Protein product: CASSPTASHHTEAFF. Looking up the rest from reference TRBV7-3 and TRBJ1-1 gives the full variable domain: GAGVSQTPSNKVTEKGKYVELRCDPISGHTALYWYRQSLGQGPEFLIYFQGTGAADDSGLPNDRFFAVRPEGSVSTLKIQRTERGDSAVYLCASSPTASHHTEAFFGQGTRLTVV.

The J gene is TRBJ1-2, the V gene TRBV18; D perhaps matches TRBD1 (6 bases). The ends were cut back, 3 bases at V and 8 bases at J, with 19 bases in the middle. Germline CDR1 and CDR2: KGHSH and LQKENI. The CDR3 has 15 amino acids. CDR3 in DNA: TGTGCCAGCTCACCGGACAGATCGGGGTACTTGGGCTACACCTTC. This codes for CASSPDRSGYLGYTF.

The gene calls are TRBV27 and TRBJ2-3; 9 bases map to TRBD2. The V segment lost 1 base and the J segment 6 bases; nucleotides outside the gene matches: 8. The CDR3 covers 16 residues. Per the germline V gene, CDR1 is MNHEY and CDR2 is SMNVEV (reference sequence). The DNA for the CDR3 is TGTGCCAGCAGTTTATTAGGCGCGGGGGGGCCCGATACGCAGTATTTT. It translates to CASSLLGAGGPDTQYF.

There are a few counts of this clonotype. This chain links TRBV4-1 with TRBJ1-2; D remains unclear. The CDR3 is 13 residues long. The V gene's germline CDR1 is MGHRA and CDR2 YSYEKL. Deletions cut 1 base from V and 3 bases from J, with 6 bases between. The CDR3 DNA reads TGCGCCAGCAGCCAAGCGATCCACTATGGCTACACCTTC. Its translation is CASSQAIHYGYTF.

This clonotype has a count of ten or more. The J gene is TRBJ2-3, the V gene TRBV4-3, with D possibly being TRBD2 (6 bases). This CDR3 has 14 amino acids. The V and J ends lost 4 bases and 4 bases respectively, with 12 bases between them. Germline V lookup: CDR1 LGHNA, CDR2 YSLEER. CDR3 amino acids: CASSPGGISDTQYF. DNA of the CDR3: TGCGCCAGCAGCCCGGGCGGGATTTCAGATACGCAGTATTTT.

The chain employs TRBV4-3 and TRBJ1-5; D remains ambiguous. CDR1 LGHNA and CDR2 YSLEER come from the germline V gene. This CDR3 has 15 amino acids. V gave up 0 bases and J gave up 5 bases, with 11 bases separating them. CDR3 sequence: CASSQDDFGDQPQHF. The CDR3 nucleotides read TGCGCCAGCAGCCAAGATGACTTTGGGGATCAGCCCCAGCATTTT.

This clonotype was counted between two and nine times. This chain connects TRBV20-1 to TRBJ2-5; either TRBD1 or TRBD2 may fit D (7 bases each). The CDR3 consists of 13 residues. With 6 bases removed from V and 3 bases from J, the gap between germline ends came to 14 bases. In germline, CDR1 is DFQATT, CDR2 SNEGSKA (reference sequence). DNA for the CDR3: TGCAGTGCGCCCCAGGGGGGGGAAGAGACCCAGTACTTC. Translating it yields CSAPQGGEETQYF.

This clonotype has a handful of counts. This rearrangement joins TRBV10-2 to TRBJ2-7; 7 nucleotides agree with TRBD1. Unmatched junction bases numbered 3, after V lost 3 bases and J lost 1 base. This CDR3 is built from 14 residues. Germline V lookup: CDR1 WSHSY, CDR2 SAAADI. CDR3 protein: CASSDAGGSYEQYF. The CDR3 nucleotides read TGCGCCAGCAGTGACGCAGGGGGATCCTACGAGCAGTACTTC.

V and J are TRBV7-2 and TRBJ2-3; 8 positions agree with TRBD2. The CDR3 is 15 amino acids. The germline CDR1 and CDR2 sequences are SGHTA and FQGNSA. The V and J ends lost 1 base and 3 bases, in that order; junction bases with no gene match: 3. The CDR3 sequence: CASSLDPGGTDTQYF. As DNA, the CDR3 is TGTGCCAGCAGCTTAGACCCGGGGGGGACAGATACGCAGTATTTT.

This CDR3 is CASSSGVGRGMRELFF. The CDR3 DNA sequence: TGTGCCAGCAGCTCGGGTGTGGGACGGGGAATGAGAGAACTGTTTTTT. The chain couples TRBV11-2 to TRBJ1-4, with D maybe TRBD1 (5 bases). The germline V and J ends were trimmed by 4 bases and 12 bases, with 24 bases remaining between them. Germline CDR1 and CDR2: SGHAT and FQNNGV. The CDR3 is 16 amino acids.

This chain uses TRBV5-5 with TRBJ2-6; 9 positions agree with TRBD1. The CDR3 sequence is 18 residues long. The trim removed 4 bases at V and 0 bases at J, leaving 8 bases unmatched. In germline, CDR1 is SGHKS, CDR2 YYEKEE (reference sequence). The CDR3 DNA reads TGTGCCAGCAGCCTCCGACAGGGGGGGCTCTCTGGGGCCAACGTCCTGACTTTC. Protein sequence: CASSLRQGGLSGANVLTF.

This clonotype was counted only a few times. The chain links TRBV5-5 to TRBJ2-5, with D possibly matching TRBD1 (5 bases). Germline CDR1 SGHKS, CDR2 YYEKEE (reference sequence). V was trimmed by 4 bases and J by 5 bases, leaving 18 bases between them. The CDR3 is made up of 15 amino acids. The CDR3 bases are TGTGCCAGCAGCCTCGAAAGGGGCCTCTGGGAGACCCAGTACTTC. Protein: CASSLERGLWETQYF.

This clonotype occurred a few times. The V and J genes are TRBV7-2 and TRBJ2-3; unclear D gene. The V and J ends lost 6 bases and 2 bases respectively, with 6 bases between them. The germline V gene encodes CDR1 SGHTA and CDR2 FQGNSA. The CDR3 totals 12 residues. The CDR3 coding sequence is TGTGCCAGCAGTGGCTACACAGATACGCAGTATTTT. It is translated as CASSGYTDTQYF.